A few counts support the clone carrying this T cell receptor beta chain. The antigen remains undetermined. Trimming pared 0 bases from V and 8 bases from J, leaving 10 bases between. This CDR3 spans 13 amino acids. Germline V gives CDR1 MNHEY, CDR2 SMNVEV (reference sequence). CMV status came from CD4+ IFNgamma after overnight CMV lysate stimulation. An equimolar mix of two oligonucleotides served as the beta constant-region primer for TRBC1 and TRBC2. Ligated cDNA was amplified by four rounds of PCR with nested alpha and beta constant-region primers and SP2. Each CDR3 protein is one row after TCRdb ran MiXCR on the UMI-ligation and nested PCR reads. The table includes over 100,000 distinct CDR3 sequences, approximately 14% detected once. The data were taken from a study of naive and memory T cell subsets. The study's findings and limits: Especially in CD8 cells, naive repertoires contained a few larger clonotypes, possibly CD45RA-re-expressing memory cells.

The sequence came from a human donor in good health. Sequenced input: naive CD8+ T cells from blood. J is TRBJ2-5 and V is TRBV27, with D perhaps TRBD1 (5 bases). The CDR3 is CASSLSMQGTQYF. The CDR3 coding sequence is TGTGCCAGCAGTTTATCGATGCAGGGAACCCAGTACTTC.